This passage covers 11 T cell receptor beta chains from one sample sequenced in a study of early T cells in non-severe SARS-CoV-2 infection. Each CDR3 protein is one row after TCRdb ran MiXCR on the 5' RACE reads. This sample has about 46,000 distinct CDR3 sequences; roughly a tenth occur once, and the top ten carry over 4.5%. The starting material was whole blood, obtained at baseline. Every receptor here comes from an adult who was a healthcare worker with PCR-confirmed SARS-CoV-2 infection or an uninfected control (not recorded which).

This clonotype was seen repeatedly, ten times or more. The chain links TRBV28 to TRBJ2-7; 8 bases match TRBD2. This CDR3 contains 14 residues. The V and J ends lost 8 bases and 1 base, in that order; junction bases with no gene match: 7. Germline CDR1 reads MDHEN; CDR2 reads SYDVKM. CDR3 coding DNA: TGTGCCAGCCTCCGAGCGGGGGATTCCTACGAGCAGTACTTC. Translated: CASLRAGDSYEQYF.

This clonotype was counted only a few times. The CDR3 reads CAWTHPGVMNTEAFF. The CDR3 coding sequence is TGTGCCTGGACCCACCCCGGCGTAATGAACACTGAAGCTTTCTTT. The V and J genes are TRBV30 and TRBJ1-1; D is unresolved. CDR1 is GTSNPN and CDR2 is SVGIG in the germline V gene (reference sequence). The V end was cut by 4 bases, the J end by 0 bases, with 15 bases between. This CDR3 spans 15 amino acids.

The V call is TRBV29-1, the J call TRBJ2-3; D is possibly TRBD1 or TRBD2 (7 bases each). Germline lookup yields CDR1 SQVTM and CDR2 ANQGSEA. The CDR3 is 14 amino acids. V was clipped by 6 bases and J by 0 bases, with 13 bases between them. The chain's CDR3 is CSVGGTESTDTQYF. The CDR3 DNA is TGCAGCGTGGGAGGGACAGAAAGCACAGATACGCAGTATTTT.

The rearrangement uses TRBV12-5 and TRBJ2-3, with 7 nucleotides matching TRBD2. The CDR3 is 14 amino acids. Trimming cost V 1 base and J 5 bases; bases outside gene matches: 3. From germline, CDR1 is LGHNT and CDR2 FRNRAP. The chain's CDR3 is CASGLGSGQDTQYF. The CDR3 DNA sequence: TGTGCTAGTGGTTTGGGTAGCGGGCAAGATACGCAGTATTTT.

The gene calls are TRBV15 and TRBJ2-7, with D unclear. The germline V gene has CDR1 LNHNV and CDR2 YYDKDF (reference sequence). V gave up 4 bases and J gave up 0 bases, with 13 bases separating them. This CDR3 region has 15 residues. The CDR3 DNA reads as TGTGCCACCAGCACCCCGGGCTTAAGCTCCTACGAGCAGTACTTC. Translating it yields CATSTPGLSSYEQYF.

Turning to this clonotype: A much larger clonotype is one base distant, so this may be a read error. The CDR3 sequence: CVSSPMRDTTEAFF. The CDR3 nucleotides read TGTGTCAGCTCACCAATGCGGGACACTACCGAAGCTTTCTTT. This chain uses TRBV18 with TRBJ1-1; TRBD1 might be the D (6 bases). The CDR3 consists of 14 residues. The V gene's germline CDR1 is KGHSH and CDR2 LQKENI.

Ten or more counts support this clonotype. The CDR3 reads CASSLEGKGAEAFF. The CDR3 nucleotides read TGTGCCAGCAGCTTAGAAGGGAAGGGGGCTGAAGCTTTCTTT. The gene calls are TRBV11-2 and TRBJ1-1, with D maybe TRBD1 (6 bases). Germline values: CDR1 SGHAT, CDR2 FQNNGV. V lost 0 bases to trimming and J lost 6 bases, with 11 bases between them. The CDR3 runs to 14 residues.

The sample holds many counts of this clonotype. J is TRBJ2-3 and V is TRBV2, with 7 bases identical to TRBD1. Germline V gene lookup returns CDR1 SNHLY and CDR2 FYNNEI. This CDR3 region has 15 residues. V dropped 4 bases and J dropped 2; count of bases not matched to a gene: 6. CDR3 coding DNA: TGTGCCAGCAGTGCCGGGACAGCTAACACAGATACGCAGTATTTT. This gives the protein CASSAGTANTDTQYF.

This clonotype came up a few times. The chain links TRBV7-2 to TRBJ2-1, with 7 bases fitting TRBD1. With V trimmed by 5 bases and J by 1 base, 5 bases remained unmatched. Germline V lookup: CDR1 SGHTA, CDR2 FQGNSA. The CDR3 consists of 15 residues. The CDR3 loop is CASSADRRSYNEQFF. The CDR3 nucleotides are TGTGCCAGCAGCGCGGACAGGAGGTCCTACAATGAGCAGTTCTTC.

DNA of the CDR3: TGTGCCAGCAATAACAGGGGGTTCTCCTACGAGCAGTACTTC. It yields the protein CASNNRGFSYEQYF. The chain has TRBV12-3 or TRBV12-4 and TRBJ2-7, with 8 bases matching TRBD1. The CDR3 extends over 14 amino acids. J gave up 0 bases and V 7 bases, and 5 bases lay outside the gene matches.

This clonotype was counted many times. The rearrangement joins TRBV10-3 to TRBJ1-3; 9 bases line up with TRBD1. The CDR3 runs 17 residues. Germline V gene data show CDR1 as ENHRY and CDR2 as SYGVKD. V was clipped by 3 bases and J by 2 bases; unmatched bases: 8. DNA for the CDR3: TGTGCCATCAGTGACCGGGACAGGGTAATAGCTGGAAACACCATATATTTT. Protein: CAISDRDRVIAGNTIYF.